Here is one TCR beta chain with its context. Deletions cut 2 bases from V and 0 bases from J, with 13 bases between. Germline CDR1 and CDR2: SGHAT and FQNNGV. The CDR3 loop spans 16 amino acids. The entry originates in a study of blood T cell repertoires in COVID-19. Sequenced by immunoSEQ multiplex PCR; TCRdb stores in-frame clones only, minus some. The sample has 300,000 or so clones, more than 75% seen once; the top ten hold about 1.7%. Material: peripheral blood. The TCR was taken from a woman aged 50 to 60 with acute or convalescent COVID-19. The chain combines TRBV11-2 with TRBJ1-2, with D unclear. CDR3 in DNA: TGTGCCAGCAGCTTACCGCGAGGTGGTCCTAACTATGGCTACACCTTC. Amino acids: CASSLPRGGPNYGYTF.